The rows below give T cell receptor beta chains drawn from one sample of a study of blood T cell repertoires in COVID-19. Assay used: immunoSEQ multiplex PCR; TCRdb lists only in-frame clones, some missing. This sample has a few hundred thousand clones, with about 88% found just once. Sequencing was performed on PBMCs or T cells enriched from blood (not recorded which). All receptors derive from a woman between 18 and 30 years old who had been exposed to COVID-19. Both conserved end residues are part of each CDR3. Fields, in order: J gene, V gene, clone size, D gene, CDR3 DNA, CDR3 protein. D genes are given only for firm matches. Only some rows state a clone size, as once, few, many or a class for expanded clones.

j_gene: TRBJ2-1
v_gene: TRBV7-9
abundance: many
d_gene: TRBD1
CDR3nt: TGTGCCAGCAGCCCCGATACGAGGATTCGGGACAGGAGTTACAATGAGCAGTTCTTC
CDR3aa: CASSPDTRIRDRSYNEQFF

j_gene: TRBJ1-1
v_gene: TRBV18
abundance: .
d_gene: TRBD1
CDR3nt: TGTGCCAGCTCACCCAAACAGGGGGCGAACACTGAAGCTTTCTTT
CDR3aa: CASSPKQGANTEAFF

j_gene: TRBJ2-6
v_gene: TRBV7-2
abundance: .
d_gene: .
CDR3nt: TGTGCCAGCAGCTTAGTGAGCTCTGGGGCCAACGTCCTGACTTTC
CDR3aa: CASSLVSSGANVLTF

j_gene: TRBJ2-7
v_gene: TRBV4-3
abundance: .
d_gene: .
CDR3nt: TGCGCCAGCAGCCAAGAGGACAGCTCCTACGAGCAGTACTTC
CDR3aa: CASSQEDSSYEQYF

j_gene: TRBJ2-7
v_gene: TRBV9
abundance: .
d_gene: .
CDR3nt: TGTGCCAGCAGCGTAGAGGAGGGGCGGGAGCAGTACTTC
CDR3aa: CASSVEEGREQYF

j_gene: TRBJ1-6
v_gene: TRBV4-3
abundance: .
d_gene: .
CDR3nt: TGCGCCAGCAGCCAAGAGGTTTACAGAAGCTCCTATAATTCACCCCTCCACTTT
CDR3aa: CASSQEVYRSSYNSPLHF

j_gene: TRBJ2-2
v_gene: TRBV6-5
abundance: .
d_gene: .
CDR3nt: TGTGCCACTCGTCGGGAAAACACCGGGGAGCTGTTTTTT
CDR3aa: CATRRENTGELFF

j_gene: TRBJ1-1
v_gene: TRBV9
abundance: .
d_gene: .
CDR3nt: TGTGCCAGCAGCGTAGTGGAGCAGAACACTGAAGCTTTCTTT
CDR3aa: CASSVVEQNTEAFF

j_gene: TRBJ2-7
v_gene: TRBV4-1
abundance: .
d_gene: .
CDR3nt: TGCGCCAGCAGCCAAGATTTGGGGGCGCGGGACGAGCAGTACTTC
CDR3aa: CASSQDLGARDEQYF

j_gene: TRBJ1-2
v_gene: TRBV28
abundance: .
d_gene: .
CDR3nt: TGTGCCAGCAGCCCAAGGCAGGGTACGCTAAGAACTAACTATGGCTACACCTTC
CDR3aa: CASSPRQGTLRTNYGYTF

j_gene: TRBJ2-7
v_gene: TRBV14
abundance: .
d_gene: .
CDR3nt: TGTGCCAGCAGCGCCAGCTCCTACGAGCAGTACTTC
CDR3aa: CASSASSYEQYF

j_gene: TRBJ2-7
v_gene: TRBV4-1
abundance: .
d_gene: .
CDR3nt: TGCGCCAGCAGCCAAGCACTTCAGGGCCCCTCTCCCTACGAGCAGTACTTC
CDR3aa: CASSQALQGPSPYEQYF

j_gene: TRBJ1-3
v_gene: TRBV7-9
abundance: .
d_gene: .
CDR3nt: TGTGCCAGCAGCTTAGCTCTGGACAACTCTGGAAACACCATATATTTT
CDR3aa: CASSLALDNSGNTIYF

j_gene: TRBJ2-1
v_gene: TRBV11-2
abundance: .
d_gene: TRBD1
CDR3nt: TGTGCCAGCAGCCGCGACAGGGGTGAGCAGTTCTTC
CDR3aa: CASSRDRGEQFF

j_gene: TRBJ2-7
v_gene: TRBV28
abundance: .
d_gene: .
CDR3nt: TGTGCCAGCAGCTCATCCGGGGTAGCCACAGCCTACGAGCAGTACTTC
CDR3aa: CASSSSGVATAYEQYF

j_gene: TRBJ1-5
v_gene: TRBV18
abundance: .
d_gene: .
CDR3nt: TGTGCCAGCTCACCATGGGGCAGATCTAGCAATCAGCCCCAGCATTTT
CDR3aa: CASSPWGRSSNQPQHF

j_gene: TRBJ2-1
v_gene: TRBV7-2
abundance: .
d_gene: TRBD2
CDR3nt: TGTGCCAGCAGCCGCTCCTCTACTAGCGGGGGAGACAATGAGCAGTTCTTC
CDR3aa: CASSRSSTSGGDNEQFF

j_gene: TRBJ1-1
v_gene: TRBV7-3
abundance: .
d_gene: TRBD1
CDR3nt: TGTGCCAGCAGCTACGACAGGGGAGAAGCTTTCTTT
CDR3aa: CASSYDRGEAFF

j_gene: TRBJ1-5
v_gene: TRBV5-1
abundance: .
d_gene: .
CDR3nt: TGCGCCAGCAGCTTGCCGGGAAGCCGGCACGATCAGCCCCAGCATTTT
CDR3aa: CASSLPGSRHDQPQHF

j_gene: TRBJ1-4
v_gene: TRBV10-3
abundance: .
d_gene: TRBD1
CDR3nt: TGTGCCATCAGGGGGACAGATGAAAAACTGTTTTTT
CDR3aa: CAIRGTDEKLFF

j_gene: TRBJ1-5
v_gene: TRBV2
abundance: .
d_gene: .
CDR3nt: TGTGCCAGCAGACAGGGCGCGGGTGGGCCCCAGCATTTT
CDR3aa: CASRQGAGGPQHF

j_gene: TRBJ1-5
v_gene: TRBV4-3
abundance: .
d_gene: .
CDR3nt: TGCGCCAGCAGCCAAGATTCGGGGGGCAGTAATCAGCCCCAGCATTTT
CDR3aa: CASSQDSGGSNQPQHF

j_gene: TRBJ2-7
v_gene: TRBV5-1
abundance: .
d_gene: TRBD2
CDR3nt: TGCGCCAGCAGCGTTAGCGGGGGCCTCTACGAGCAGTACTTC
CDR3aa: CASSVSGGLYEQYF

j_gene: TRBJ1-2
v_gene: TRBV19
abundance: .
d_gene: .
CDR3nt: TGTGCCAGTAGTCGGGATAACTATGGCTACACCTTC
CDR3aa: CASSRDNYGYTF

j_gene: TRBJ1-1
v_gene: TRBV18
abundance: .
d_gene: .
CDR3nt: TGTGCCAGCTCACCTATTATGAACACTGAAGCTTTCTTT
CDR3aa: CASSPIMNTEAFF

j_gene: TRBJ2-7
v_gene: TRBV6-2/TRBV6-3
abundance: .
d_gene: .
CDR3nt: TGTGCCAGCAGTTACGAGACTTCTAACTCCTACGAGCAGTACTTC
CDR3aa: CASSYETSNSYEQYF

j_gene: TRBJ2-7
v_gene: TRBV4-2
abundance: .
d_gene: TRBD2
CDR3nt: TGTGCCAGCAGCCAAGAACTAGCGGGCCACTACGAGCAGTACTTC
CDR3aa: CASSQELAGHYEQYF

j_gene: TRBJ1-2
v_gene: TRBV19
abundance: .
d_gene: .
CDR3nt: TGTGCCAGTAGTATACCGGCCGGGGATGGCTACACCTTC
CDR3aa: CASSIPAGDGYTF

j_gene: TRBJ2-7
v_gene: TRBV11-2
abundance: .
d_gene: TRBD1
CDR3nt: TGTGCCAGCAGCTTACGTGGACAGGGGTACTACGAGCAGTACTTC
CDR3aa: CASSLRGQGYYEQYF

j_gene: TRBJ1-3
v_gene: TRBV2
abundance: .
d_gene: .
CDR3nt: TGTGCCAGCAGTGGCCAGGGGACTGGAAACACCATATATTTT
CDR3aa: CASSGQGTGNTIYF

j_gene: TRBJ1-2
v_gene: TRBV10-2
abundance: .
d_gene: .
CDR3nt: TGCGCCAGCAGAGTAACAGGGAACTATGGCTACACCTTC
CDR3aa: CASRVTGNYGYTF

j_gene: TRBJ2-7
v_gene: TRBV6-5
abundance: .
d_gene: TRBD2
CDR3nt: TGTGCCAGCAGGCCGGGGGGGTCCTACGAGCAGTACTTC
CDR3aa: CASRPGGSYEQYF

j_gene: TRBJ1-4
v_gene: TRBV5-1
abundance: .
d_gene: .
CDR3nt: TGCGCCAGCAGCTTGGGGCAGGCCTACACCCCTGCAACTAATGAAAAACTGTTTTTT
CDR3aa: CASSLGQAYTPATNEKLFF

j_gene: TRBJ2-7
v_gene: TRBV18
abundance: .
d_gene: TRBD1
CDR3nt: TGTGCCAGCTCAGAACTCCAGGGGGTCGAGCAGTACTTC
CDR3aa: CASSELQGVEQYF

j_gene: TRBJ2-7
v_gene: TRBV4-3
abundance: .
d_gene: TRBD2
CDR3nt: TGCGCCAGCAGCCAAGATAAGCGGGGAACGCTCTCCTACGAGCAGTACTTC
CDR3aa: CASSQDKRGTLSYEQYF

j_gene: TRBJ1-5
v_gene: TRBV7-2
abundance: .
d_gene: .
CDR3nt: TGTGCCAGCAGCACAGGGTCTAGCAATCAGCCCCAGCATTTT
CDR3aa: CASSTGSSNQPQHF

j_gene: TRBJ1-2
v_gene: TRBV15
abundance: .
d_gene: .
CDR3nt: TGTGCCACCAGCAGGGGGGGAGGGGTTAACTATGGCTACACCTTC
CDR3aa: CATSRGGGVNYGYTF

j_gene: TRBJ1-4
v_gene: TRBV27
abundance: .
d_gene: .
CDR3nt: TGTGCCAGCAGTTTAAGCAGGGGTGGAGGTGGAACTAATGAAAAACTGTTTTTT
CDR3aa: CASSLSRGGGGTNEKLFF

j_gene: TRBJ2-1
v_gene: TRBV19
abundance: .
d_gene: TRBD2
CDR3nt: TGTGCCAGTACCCAGCGGGGGGGGGCAAATGAGCAGTTCTTC
CDR3aa: CASTQRGGANEQFF

j_gene: TRBJ1-5
v_gene: TRBV28
abundance: .
d_gene: .
CDR3nt: TGTGCCAGCAGTTTATTGCAGGGGTATAGCAATCAGCCCCAGCATTTT
CDR3aa: CASSLLQGYSNQPQHF

j_gene: TRBJ1-5
v_gene: TRBV7-8
abundance: .
d_gene: TRBD1
CDR3nt: TGTGCCAGCAGTCAACCTGGACAGGGGGTTCAGCCCCAGCATTTT
CDR3aa: CASSQPGQGVQPQHF

j_gene: TRBJ2-7
v_gene: TRBV6-6
abundance: .
d_gene: TRBD1
CDR3nt: TGTGCCAGCAGTTATCAGGGGGCAATAGTCTACGAGCAGTACTTC
CDR3aa: CASSYQGAIVYEQYF

j_gene: TRBJ1-1
v_gene: TRBV28
abundance: .
d_gene: TRBD1
CDR3nt: TGTGCCAGCAGCCCTGCACAGGGGGCGACCACTGAAGCTTTCTTT
CDR3aa: CASSPAQGATTEAFF

j_gene: TRBJ1-1
v_gene: TRBV11-3
abundance: .
d_gene: .
CDR3nt: TGTGCCAGCAGCTTAGCCTCCGGGATGAACACTGAAGCTTTCTTT
CDR3aa: CASSLASGMNTEAFF

j_gene: TRBJ1-4
v_gene: TRBV28
abundance: .
d_gene: .
CDR3nt: TGTGCCAGCAGTTTATTTCCAGGGGCAGAGGAAAAACTGTTTTTT
CDR3aa: CASSLFPGAEEKLFF

j_gene: TRBJ2-3
v_gene: TRBV7-9
abundance: once
d_gene: TRBD2
CDR3nt: TGTGCCAGCAGCGTAAGACTAGCGGGGGGATCAGATACGCAGTATTTT
CDR3aa: CASSVRLAGGSDTQYF

j_gene: TRBJ2-3
v_gene: TRBV28
abundance: .
d_gene: .
CDR3nt: TGTGCCAGCAGTTTAAGCGAAGCGGTAGATACGCAGTATTTT
CDR3aa: CASSLSEAVDTQYF